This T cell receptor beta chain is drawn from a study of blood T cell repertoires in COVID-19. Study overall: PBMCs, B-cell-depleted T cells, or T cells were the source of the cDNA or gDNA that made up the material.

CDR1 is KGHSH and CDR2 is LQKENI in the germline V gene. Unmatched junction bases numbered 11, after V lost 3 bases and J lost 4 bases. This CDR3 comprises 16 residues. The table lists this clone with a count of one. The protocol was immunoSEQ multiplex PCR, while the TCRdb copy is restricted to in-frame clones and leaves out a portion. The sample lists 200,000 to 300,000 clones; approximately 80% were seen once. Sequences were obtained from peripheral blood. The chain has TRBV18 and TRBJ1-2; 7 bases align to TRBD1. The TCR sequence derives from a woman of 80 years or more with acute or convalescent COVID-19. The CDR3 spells CASSPRDSEDPYGYTF. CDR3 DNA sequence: TGTGCCAGCTCACCTAGGGACAGCGAAGACCCCTATGGCTACACCTTC.